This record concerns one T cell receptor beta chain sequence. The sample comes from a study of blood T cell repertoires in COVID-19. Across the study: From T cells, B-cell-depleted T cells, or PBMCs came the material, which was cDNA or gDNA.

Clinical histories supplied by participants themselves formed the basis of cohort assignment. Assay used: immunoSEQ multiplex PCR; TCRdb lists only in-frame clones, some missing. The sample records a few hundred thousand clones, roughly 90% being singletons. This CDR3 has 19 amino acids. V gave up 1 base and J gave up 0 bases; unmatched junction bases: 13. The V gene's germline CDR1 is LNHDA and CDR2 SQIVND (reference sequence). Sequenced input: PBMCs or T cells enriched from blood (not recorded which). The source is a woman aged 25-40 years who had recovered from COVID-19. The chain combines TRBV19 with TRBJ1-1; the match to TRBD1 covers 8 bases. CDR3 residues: CASSIGNLRAGQVNTEAFF. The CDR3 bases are TGTGCCAGTAGTATAGGGAACCTGAGGGCGGGACAGGTGAACACTGAAGCTTTCTTT. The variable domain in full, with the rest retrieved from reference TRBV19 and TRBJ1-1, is DGGITQSPKYLFRKEGQNVTLSCEQNLNHDAMYWYRQDPGQGLRLIYYSQIVNDFQKGDIAEGYSVSREKKESFPLTVTSAQKNPTAFYLCASSIGNLRAGQVNTEAFFGQGTRLTVV.